This is a list of T cell receptor beta chains from one sample in a study of T cell changes during pregnancy in multiple sclerosis. The assay was immunoSEQ multiplex PCR, and TCRdb's table has in-frame clones only and misses some. The sample includes fewer than 50,000 clones, around 90% of them seen just once. The sequences come from CD8+ T cells from peripheral blood mononuclear cells, collected after pregnancy. These receptor sequences come from a female donor with multiple sclerosis, enrolled in a pregnancy study. CDR3s include the opening cysteine and the closing phenylalanine or tryptophan.

J: TRBJ1-1
V: TRBV15
CDR3: CATSRGGEGYNTEAFF

J: TRBJ2-7
V: TRBV5-1
CDR3: CASSLDSSEQYF

J: TRBJ1-1
V: TRBV18
CDR3: CASSPGTDSTEAFF

J: TRBJ1-1
V: TRBV5-4
CDR3: CASSLFRGGTEAFF

J: TRBJ1-2
V: TRBV29-1
CDR3: CSVRMQGFYGYTF

J: TRBJ2-2
V: TRBV4-2
CDR3: CASSHEYRDLNTGELFF

J: TRBJ1-1
V: TRBV11-1
CDR3: CASSFGPMTMNTEAFF

J: TRBJ2-1
V: TRBV11-3
CDR3: CASSTQGGGQFF

J: TRBJ1-1
V: TRBV5-1
CDR3: CASSLVGGGTEAFF

J: TRBJ2-3
V: TRBV9
CDR3: CASRAEEDTQYF

J: TRBJ2-5
V: TRBV7-9
CDR3: CASSLERETQYF

J: TRBJ2-1
V: TRBV5-1
CDR3: CASSGGQGEYNEQFF

J: TRBJ1-3
V: TRBV9
CDR3: CASSEGQGYTIYF

J: TRBJ1-2
V: TRBV27
CDR3: CASSLYGEPNYGYTF

J: TRBJ2-5
V: TRBV5-6
CDR3: CASSLGAGGQTQYF

J: TRBJ2-3
V: TRBV2
CDR3: CASSEMGQGMGTDTQYF

J: TRBJ1-2
V: TRBV7-9
CDR3: CASTTPVKDGYTF

J: TRBJ1-1
V: TRBV19
CDR3: CASYRGIEAFF

J: TRBJ2-7
V: TRBV4-1
CDR3: CASSQVPGQGYEQYF

J: TRBJ1-2
V: TRBV21-1
CDR3: CASSKDGGDYGYTF

J: TRBJ1-5
V: TRBV15
CDR3: CATSPSRDQPQHF

J: TRBJ1-2
V: TRBV9
CDR3: CASSVPQGGINYGYTF

J: TRBJ1-4
V: TRBV19
CDR3: CASSIDEPMGDEKLFF

J: TRBJ2-7
V: TRBV4-1
CDR3: CASSDEQGADLYEQYF

J: TRBJ2-1
V: TRBV9
CDR3: CASSVGASGGYEQFF

J: TRBJ1-2
V: TRBV2
CDR3: CASRNWTGSVYGYTF

J: TRBJ2-1
V: TRBV2
CDR3: CASQTSGVNNEQFF

J: TRBJ2-7
V: TRBV19
CDR3: CASSMSSGGAHYEQYF

J: TRBJ1-2
V: TRBV29-1
CDR3: CSAWTGEVDYTF

J: TRBJ2-1
V: TRBV2
CDR3: CASTTPGLNEQFF

J: TRBJ1-6
V: TRBV7-6
CDR3: CASSLGTGGGSPLHF

J: TRBJ2-5
V: TRBV29-1
CDR3: CSVEDQSRRVVETQYF

J: TRBJ2-3
V: TRBV18
CDR3: CASSPTAQGGGATDTQYF

J: TRBJ1-5
V: TRBV5-6
CDR3: CASSSSTQGFSLDQPQHF

J: TRBJ2-3
V: TRBV27
CDR3: CASSFGASTDTQYF

J: TRBJ2-1
V: TRBV5-8
CDR3: CASSGPTSGDYNEQFF